The clone carrying this T cell receptor (beta chain) was observed a few times. What it binds is unknown. These data come from a study of T cells in Graves' hyperthyroidism and ophthalmopathy. The V end lost 5 bases, the J end lost 0 bases, and 12 bases lay between the germline ends. Germline CDR1 reads SGHTA; CDR2 reads FQGNSA. There are 15 residues in the CDR3. The source material, RNA transcripts, was used to amplify TCR beta CDR3 regions. First-round RT-PCR targeting the TCR CDR3 was performed with the HTBI primer set. TCRdb processed the multiplex PCR reads anew with MiXCR; each CDR3 protein has one entry. The table records a few hundred thousand distinct CDR3 sequences, 15% to 20% of them present only once. Broader study findings: Blood also carried most thyroid clonotypes expanded above 0.001.

The sequence derives from a woman in her forties or fifties with Graves' hyperthyroidism. The rearrangement joins TRBV7-2 to TRBJ2-3; perhaps TRBD2 as D (6 bases). Sequencing input: blood. The CDR3 DNA follows: TGTGCCAGCAGCCGGGGGTCGCCTAGCACAGATACGCAGTATTTT. It codes for CASSRGSPSTDTQYF.